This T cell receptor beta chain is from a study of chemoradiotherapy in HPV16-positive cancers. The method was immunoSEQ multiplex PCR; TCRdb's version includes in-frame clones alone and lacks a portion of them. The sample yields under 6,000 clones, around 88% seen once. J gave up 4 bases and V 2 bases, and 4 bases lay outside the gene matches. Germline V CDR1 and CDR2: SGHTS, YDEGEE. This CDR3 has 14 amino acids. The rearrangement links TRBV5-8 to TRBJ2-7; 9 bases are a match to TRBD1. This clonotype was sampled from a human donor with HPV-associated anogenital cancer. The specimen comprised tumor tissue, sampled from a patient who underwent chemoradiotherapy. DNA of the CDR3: TGTGCCAGCAGCTTAGGACAGGGGAGGTACGAGCAGTACTTC. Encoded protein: CASSLGQGRYEQYF. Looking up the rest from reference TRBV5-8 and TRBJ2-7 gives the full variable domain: EAGVTQSPTHLIKTRGQQATLRCSPISGHTSVYWYQQALGLGLQFLLWYDEGEERNRGNFPPRFSGRQFPNYSSELNVNALELEDSALYLCASSLGQGRYEQYFGPGTRLTVT.